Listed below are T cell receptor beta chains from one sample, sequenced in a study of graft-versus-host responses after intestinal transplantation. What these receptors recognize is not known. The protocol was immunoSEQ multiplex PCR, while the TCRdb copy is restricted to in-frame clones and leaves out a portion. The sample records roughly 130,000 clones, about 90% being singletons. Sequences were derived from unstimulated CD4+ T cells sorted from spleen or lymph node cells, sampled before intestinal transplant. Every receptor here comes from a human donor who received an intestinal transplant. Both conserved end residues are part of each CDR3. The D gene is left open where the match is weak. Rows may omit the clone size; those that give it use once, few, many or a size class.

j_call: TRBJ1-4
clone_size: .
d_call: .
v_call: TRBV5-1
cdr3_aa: CASSLAGLDEKLFF
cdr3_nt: TGCGCCAGCAGCTTGGCGGGTCTTGATGAAAAACTGTTTTTT

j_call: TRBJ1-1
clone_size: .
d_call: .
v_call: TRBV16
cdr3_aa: CASSQAPSGAEAFF
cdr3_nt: TGTGCCAGCAGCCAAGCCCCCAGCGGCGCTGAAGCTTTCTTT

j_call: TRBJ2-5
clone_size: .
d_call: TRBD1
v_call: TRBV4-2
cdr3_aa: CASSQEGQGQETQYF
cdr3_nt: TGTGCCAGCAGCCAAGAGGGACAGGGCCAAGAGACCCAGTACTTC

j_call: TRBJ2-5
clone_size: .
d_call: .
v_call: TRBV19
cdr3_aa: CASTSTAGETQYF
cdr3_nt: TGTGCCAGTACCTCGACGGCGGGGGAGACCCAGTACTTC

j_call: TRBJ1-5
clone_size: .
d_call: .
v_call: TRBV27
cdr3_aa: CASSFEGERNQPQHF
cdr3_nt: TGTGCCAGCAGTTTTGAGGGGGAGCGCAATCAGCCCCAGCATTTT

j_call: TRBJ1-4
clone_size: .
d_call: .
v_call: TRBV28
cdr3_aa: CASRATGQTNEKLFF
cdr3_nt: TGTGCCAGCAGAGCCACAGGGCAGACTAATGAAAAACTGTTTTTT

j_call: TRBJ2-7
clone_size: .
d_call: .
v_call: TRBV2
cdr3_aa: CASSVDEGSVEQYF
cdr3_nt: TGTGCCAGCAGTGTGGACGAGGGGAGTGTAGAGCAGTACTTC

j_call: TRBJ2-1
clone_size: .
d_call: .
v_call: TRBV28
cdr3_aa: CASSLRAGAMIQFF
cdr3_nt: TGTGCCAGCAGTCTACGGGCAGGGGCAATGATACAGTTCTTC

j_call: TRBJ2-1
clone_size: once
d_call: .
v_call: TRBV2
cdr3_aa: CASTPSGLLNEQFF
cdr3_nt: TGTGCCAGCACCCCATCCGGGTTACTCAATGAGCAGTTCTTC

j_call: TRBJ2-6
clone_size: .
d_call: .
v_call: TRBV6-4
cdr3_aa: CASSEQGSGANVLTF
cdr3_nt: TGTGCCAGCAGTGAGCAGGGTTCTGGGGCCAACGTCCTGACTTTC

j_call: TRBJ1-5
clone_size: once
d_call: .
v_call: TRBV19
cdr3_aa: CASSIGGQWNQPQHF
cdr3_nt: TGTGCCAGTAGTATCGGGGGGCAATGGAATCAGCCCCAGCATTTT

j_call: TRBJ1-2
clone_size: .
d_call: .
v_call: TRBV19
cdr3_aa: CASSTRTVRYTF
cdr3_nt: TGTGCCAGTAGTACTCGGACAGTACGCTACACCTTC

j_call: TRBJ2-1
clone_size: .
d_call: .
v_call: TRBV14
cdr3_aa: CASSPPAGYNEQFF
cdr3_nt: TGTGCCAGCAGCCCGCCGGCTGGCTACAATGAGCAGTTCTTC

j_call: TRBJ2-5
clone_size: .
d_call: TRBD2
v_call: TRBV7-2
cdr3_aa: CASSLKLAETQYF
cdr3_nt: TGTGCCAGCAGCTTAAAACTAGCGGAGACCCAGTACTTC

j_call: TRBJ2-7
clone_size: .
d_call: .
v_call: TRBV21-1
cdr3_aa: CASSKGIGGRASYEQYF
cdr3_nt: TGTGCCAGCAGCAAAGGGATAGGCGGGAGAGCCTCCTACGAGCAGTACTTC

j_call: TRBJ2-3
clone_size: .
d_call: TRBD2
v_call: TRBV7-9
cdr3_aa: CASSLGRERELTDTQYF
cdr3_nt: TGTGCCAGCAGCCTCGGGCGGGAGCGAGAACTCACAGATACGCAGTATTTT

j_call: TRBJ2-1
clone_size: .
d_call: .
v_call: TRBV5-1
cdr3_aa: CASSSLPSSYNEQFF
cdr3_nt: TGCGCCAGCAGCTCTTTACCTAGCTCCTACAATGAGCAGTTCTTC

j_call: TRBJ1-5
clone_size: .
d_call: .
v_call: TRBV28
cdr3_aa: CASTRVLNQPQHF
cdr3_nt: TGTGCCAGCACCCGGGTCCTAAATCAGCCCCAGCATTTT

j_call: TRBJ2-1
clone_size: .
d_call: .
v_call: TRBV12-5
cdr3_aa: CASGPYREPFKGNEQFF
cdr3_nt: TGTGCTAGTGGCCCGTATAGGGAGCCATTCAAGGGCAATGAGCAGTTCTTC

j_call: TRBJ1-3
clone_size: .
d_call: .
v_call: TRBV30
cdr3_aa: CAWSGRRWGRNTIYF
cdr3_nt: TGTGCCTGGAGTGGCCGGCGCTGGGGAAGAAACACCATATATTTT

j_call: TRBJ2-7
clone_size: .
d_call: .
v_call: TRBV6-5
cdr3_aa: CASRGRDILSYEQYF
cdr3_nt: TGTGCCAGCAGGGGCCGGGACATCCTCTCCTACGAGCAGTACTTC

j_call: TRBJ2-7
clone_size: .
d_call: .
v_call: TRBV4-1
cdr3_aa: CASSQRTTSSYEQYF
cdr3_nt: TGCGCCAGCAGCCAGAGGACCACTAGCTCCTACGAGCAGTACTTC

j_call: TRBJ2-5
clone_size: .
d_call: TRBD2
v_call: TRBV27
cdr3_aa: CASSFWASGRLFQETQYF
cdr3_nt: TGTGCCAGCAGTTTCTGGGCTAGCGGGAGACTTTTCCAAGAGACCCAGTACTTC

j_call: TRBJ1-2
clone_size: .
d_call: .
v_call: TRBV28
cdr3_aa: CASRGGFQDYGYTF
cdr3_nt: TGTGCCAGTCGCGGTGGTTTTCAGGATTATGGCTACACCTTC

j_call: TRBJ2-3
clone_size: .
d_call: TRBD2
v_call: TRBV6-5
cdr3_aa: CASSFLAGGPDTQYF
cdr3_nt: TGTGCCAGCAGTTTCCTAGCGGGAGGGCCAGATACGCAGTATTTT

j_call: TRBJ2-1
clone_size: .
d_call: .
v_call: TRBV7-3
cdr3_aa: CASSLLRGGPKFF
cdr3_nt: TGTGCCAGCAGCTTACTCAGGGGAGGGCCTAAGTTCTTC

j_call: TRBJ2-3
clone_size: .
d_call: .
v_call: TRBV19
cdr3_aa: CASSITADTDTQYF
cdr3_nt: TGTGCCAGTAGTATAACGGCGGACACAGATACGCAGTATTTT

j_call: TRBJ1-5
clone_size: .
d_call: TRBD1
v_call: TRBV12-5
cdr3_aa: CASGLVSGGGQPQHF
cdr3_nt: TGTGCTAGTGGTTTGGTATCAGGGGGCGGACAGCCCCAGCATTTT

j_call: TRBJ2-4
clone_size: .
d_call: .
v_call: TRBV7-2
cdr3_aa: CASSVAGDIQYF
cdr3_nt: TGTGCCAGCAGCGTGGCCGGAGACATTCAGTACTTC

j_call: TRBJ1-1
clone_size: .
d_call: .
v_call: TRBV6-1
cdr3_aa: CASTIRRGDTEAFF
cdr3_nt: TGTGCCAGCACCATTCGACGGGGGGACACTGAAGCTTTCTTT

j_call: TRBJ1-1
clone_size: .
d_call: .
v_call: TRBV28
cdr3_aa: CASSPNRRGQTNTEAFF
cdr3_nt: TGTGCCAGCAGCCCCAACCGGCGGGGACAAACGAACACTGAAGCTTTCTTT

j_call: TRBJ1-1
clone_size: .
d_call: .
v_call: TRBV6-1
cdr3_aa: CASSGFTGTTEAFF
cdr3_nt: TGTGCCAGCAGCGGATTCACAGGGACCACTGAAGCTTTCTTT

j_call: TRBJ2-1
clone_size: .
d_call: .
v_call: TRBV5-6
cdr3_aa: CASSRPDGGYNEQFF
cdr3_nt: TGTGCCAGCAGCCGACCCGACGGAGGGTACAATGAGCAGTTCTTC

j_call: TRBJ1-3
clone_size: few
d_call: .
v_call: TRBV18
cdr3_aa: CASSPQRSGNTIYF
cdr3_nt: TGTGCCAGCTCACCTCAGCGCTCTGGAAACACCATATATTTT

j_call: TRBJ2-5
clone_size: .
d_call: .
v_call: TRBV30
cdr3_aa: CALTQGMETQYF
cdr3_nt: TGTGCCTTGACACAGGGAATGGAGACCCAGTACTTC

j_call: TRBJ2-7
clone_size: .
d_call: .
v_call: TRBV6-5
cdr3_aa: CASSYSGGGEYF
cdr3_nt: TGTGCCAGCAGTTACTCTGGAGGGGGAGAGTACTTC

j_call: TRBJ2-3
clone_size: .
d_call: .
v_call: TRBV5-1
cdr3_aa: CASSLFTDTRYF
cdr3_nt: TGCGCCAGCAGCTTGTTTACAGATACGCGGTATTTT

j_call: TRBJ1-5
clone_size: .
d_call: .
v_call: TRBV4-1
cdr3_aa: CASSQQDRYSNQPQHF
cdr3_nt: TGCGCCAGCAGCCAACAGGACAGATATAGCAATCAGCCCCAGCATTTT

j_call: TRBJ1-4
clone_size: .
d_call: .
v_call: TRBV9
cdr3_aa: CASSVAGGYEKLFF
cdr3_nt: TGTGCCAGCAGCGTAGCGGGGGGCTATGAAAAACTGTTTTTT

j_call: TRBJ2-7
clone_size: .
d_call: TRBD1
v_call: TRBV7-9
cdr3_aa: CASSNRTGGTYEQYF
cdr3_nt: TGTGCCAGCAGCAATCGGACAGGGGGCACCTACGAGCAGTACTTC

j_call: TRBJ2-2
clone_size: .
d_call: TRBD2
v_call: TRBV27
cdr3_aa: CASSPGLAVTGELFF
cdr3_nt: TGTGCCAGCAGTCCAGGACTAGCGGTCACCGGGGAGCTGTTTTTT

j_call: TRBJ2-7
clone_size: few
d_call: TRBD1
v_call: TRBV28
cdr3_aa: CASTPPGQVYEQYF
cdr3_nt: TGTGCCAGCACCCCGCCGGGACAGGTCTACGAGCAGTACTTC

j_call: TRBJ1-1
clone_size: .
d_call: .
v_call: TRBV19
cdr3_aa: CASSRGRRETEAFF
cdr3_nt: TGTGCCAGTAGTAGGGGACGGCGGGAAACTGAAGCTTTCTTT

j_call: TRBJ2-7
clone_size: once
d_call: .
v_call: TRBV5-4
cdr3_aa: CASSPGGILRYEQYF
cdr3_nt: TGTGCCAGCTCCCCAGGGGGGATTTTACGCTACGAGCAGTACTTC

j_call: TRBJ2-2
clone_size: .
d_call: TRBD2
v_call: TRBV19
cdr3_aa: CASSIREGGELFF
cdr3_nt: TGTGCCAGTAGTATACGGGAGGGCGGGGAGCTGTTTTTT

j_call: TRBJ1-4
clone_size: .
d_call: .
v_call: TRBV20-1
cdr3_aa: CSARPNEKLFF
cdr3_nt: TGCAGTGCTAGGCCGAATGAAAAACTGTTTTTT

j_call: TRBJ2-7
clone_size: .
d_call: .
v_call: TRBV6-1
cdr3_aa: CASSEAAGKVEQYF
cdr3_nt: TGTGCCAGCAGTGAAGCGGCAGGGAAAGTCGAGCAGTACTTC

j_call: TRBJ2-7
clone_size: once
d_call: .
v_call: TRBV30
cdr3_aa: CAWTPRAVLGEQYF
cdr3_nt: TGTGCCTGGACCCCCCGAGCGGTGTTGGGCGAGCAGTACTTC

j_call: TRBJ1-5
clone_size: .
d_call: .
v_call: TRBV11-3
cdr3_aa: CASIPKGEVQPQHF
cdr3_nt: TGTGCCAGCATCCCTAAGGGGGAGGTACAGCCCCAGCATTTT

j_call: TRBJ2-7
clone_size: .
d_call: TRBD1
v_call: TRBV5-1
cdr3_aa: CASSLQGGGGEQYF
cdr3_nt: TGCGCCAGCAGCCTTCAAGGGGGCGGAGGCGAGCAGTACTTC

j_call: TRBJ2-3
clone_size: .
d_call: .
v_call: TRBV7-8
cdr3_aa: CASSLLVGLTDTQYF
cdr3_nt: TGTGCCAGCAGCTTACTTGTGGGGCTCACAGATACGCAGTATTTT

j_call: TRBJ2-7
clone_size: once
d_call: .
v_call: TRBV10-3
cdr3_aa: CAISAVDYEQYF
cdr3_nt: TGTGCCATCAGTGCCGTGGACTACGAGCAGTACTTC

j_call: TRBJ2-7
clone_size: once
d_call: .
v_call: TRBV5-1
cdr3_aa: CASSFQGLTYEQYF
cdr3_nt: TGCGCCAGCAGCTTCCAGGGGCTGACCTACGAGCAGTACTTC

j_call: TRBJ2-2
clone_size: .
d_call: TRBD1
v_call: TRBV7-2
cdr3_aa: CASSFIQGAPTGELFF
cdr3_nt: TGTGCCAGCAGCTTTATACAGGGGGCGCCCACCGGGGAGCTGTTTTTT